This entry is about one T cell receptor beta chain. The antigen is undetermined. The data were taken from a study of CD8+ T cells in alopecia areata. Study-wide background: Dosing spanned 6 to 18 months on tofacitinib, then 6 months off drug.

From alopecia areata patients, lesional scalp punch biopsies and peripheral blood were collected. Sorting from PBMCs produced CD4+ and CD8+ T cells. cDNA serving as the sequencing template came from extracted, reverse transcribed RNA. The repertoire was sequenced with immunoSEQ multiplex PCR; TCRdb's copy has only in-frame clones and lacks some. The sample includes 130,000 to 150,000 clones, roughly 48% of them seen just once. Findings and caveats of the study: Scalp lesions, especially in alopecia totalis/universalis, had higher clonality than normal scalp.

The V end was cut by 4 bases, the J end by 12 bases, with 14 bases between. The CDR3 consists of 11 residues. Germline CDR1 SGHRS, CDR2 YFSETQ. This receptor was taken from a human donor with alopecia areata. The V and J genes are TRBV5-1 and TRBJ2-7; D is unresolved. Sequencing used CD4+ T cells sorted from blood. This chain's CDR3 is CASSRAHETYF. The DNA for the CDR3 is TGCGCCAGCAGCCGGGCCCACGAAACGTACTTC.